Listed below are T cell receptor beta chains from one sample, sequenced in a study of vaccination and CD4 T cells after COVID-19. TCRdb reprocessed the PCR reads with MiXCR, giving one entry per CDR3 protein. Of around 7,000 distinct CDR3 sequences in the sample, around four fifths are singletons; the top ten hold over 15%. No antigens are known for them. Sequenced: CD4+ T cells from blood, cultured in vitro. The receptors were gathered from a human donor who had recovered from COVID-19. Both conserved end residues are part of each CDR3. D genes are given only for firm matches. Not every row has a clone size; where given, it reads once, few, many or a size class.

abundance,j_gene,d_gene,v_gene,CDR3nt,CDR3aa
once,TRBJ2-7,.,TRBV6-5,TGTGCCAGCAGTTACTCACGCCAGGGATACGAGCAGTACTTC,CASSYSRQGYEQYF
.,TRBJ1-1,.,TRBV6-5,TGTGCCAGCAGTTACCGAGGGGCTGAAGCTTTCTTT,CASSYRGAEAFF
.,TRBJ1-1,TRBD1,TRBV6-1,TGTGCCAGCAGGGGGGACAGGGCTGCGAACACTGAAGCTTTCTTT,CASRGDRAANTEAFF
.,TRBJ2-7,TRBD1,TRBV5-1,TGCGCCAGCAGCGTACAGGGGGCTCAAGGCTACGGCGAGCAGTACTTC,CASSVQGAQGYGEQYF
.,TRBJ1-4,TRBD1,TRBV20-1,TGCAGTGCTAGACCCGGGACAGGGGGTGAAAAACTGTTTTTT,CSARPGTGGEKLFF
.,TRBJ1-2,.,TRBV6-2/TRBV6-3,TGTGCCAGCAATCAAATTCCGGTTTATGGCTACACCTTC,CASNQIPVYGYTF
.,TRBJ2-5,TRBD2,TRBV4-2,TGTGCCAGCAGCCAAGGGACTAACGGGAGGGCCAACAACAGAGAGACCCAGTACTTC,CASSQGTNGRANNRETQYF
few,TRBJ1-5,.,TRBV24-1,TGTGCCACCAGTGATCCCCCGGCGGTCCGGCCCCAGCATTTT,CATSDPPAVRPQHF
.,TRBJ1-4,.,TRBV4-3,TGCGCCAGCAGCCAAAGGATTGGTGGTGAAAAACTGTTTTTT,CASSQRIGGEKLFF
.,TRBJ1-5,TRBD1,TRBV30,TGTGCCTGGAGTGTAGATATTTGGACAGGGGTTCCTCAGCCCCAGCATTTT,CAWSVDIWTGVPQPQHF
large,TRBJ1-5,.,TRBV6-5,TGTGCCAGCAGTTACGCGACAGATAGCAATCAGCCCCAGCATTTT,CASSYATDSNQPQHF
.,TRBJ2-7,.,TRBV11-3,TGTGCCAGCAGCTTAGACGGGACAACTTACGAGCAGTACTTC,CASSLDGTTYEQYF
.,TRBJ1-5,.,TRBV30,TGTGCCTGGAGTGGACAGGGCAATCAGCCCCAGCATTTT,CAWSGQGNQPQHF
.,TRBJ2-2,.,TRBV4-3,TGCGCCAGCAGCCAAAGCCAGGGCACCGGGGAGCTGTTTTTT,CASSQSQGTGELFF
.,TRBJ1-5,.,TRBV29-1,TGCAGCGTAGGGAGCAGCAGCAATCAGCCCCAGCATTTT,CSVGSSSNQPQHF
.,TRBJ2-5,TRBD1,TRBV6-4,TGTGCCATTGCCCCGGGACAGGACCAAGAGACCCAGTACTTC,CAIAPGQDQETQYF
few,TRBJ1-2,TRBD1,TRBV7-9,TGTGCCAGCAGCACCCGACAGGGGGCATGGTATGGCTACACCTTC,CASSTRQGAWYGYTF
few,TRBJ2-3,.,TRBV7-9,TGTGCCAGCAGCTTAGGGTCCGCACGAAACACAGATACGCAGTATTTT,CASSLGSARNTDTQYF
.,TRBJ2-5,.,TRBV25-1,TGTGCCAGCAGTGTGTCCTCCGGGGTTTGGGAGACCCAGTACTTC,CASSVSSGVWETQYF
.,TRBJ2-7,TRBD2,TRBV6-5,TGTGCCAGCAGTTGGACTAGCGGAGGACCCTACGAGCAGTACTTC,CASSWTSGGPYEQYF
large,TRBJ1-2,TRBD1,TRBV6-5,TGTGCCAGCAGTTCATCGGACAGGCTGGGAAATGGCTACACCTTC,CASSSSDRLGNGYTF
few,TRBJ1-5,.,TRBV12-3/TRBV12-4,TGTGCCAGCAGCCAAGGGGGGGCCCATCAGCCCCAGCATTTT,CASSQGGAHQPQHF
.,TRBJ1-3,.,TRBV19,TGTGCCAGTAGTGGCCCAGGAGGTGGAACTGGAAACACCATATATTTT,CASSGPGGGTGNTIYF
few,TRBJ1-2,.,TRBV5-1,TGCGCCAGCAGCTTGAACACAGGGTACAACTATGGCTACACCTTC,CASSLNTGYNYGYTF
.,TRBJ2-7,.,TRBV7-6,TGTGCCAGCAGCTTAACCTCGACAGGCCGCACCGAGCAGTACTTC,CASSLTSTGRTEQYF
.,TRBJ2-2,TRBD1,TRBV19,TGTGCCAGTAGTCCCGCAGGGGGCCGAACCGGGGAGCTGTTTTTT,CASSPAGGRTGELFF
once,TRBJ1-5,.,TRBV6-1,TGTGCCAGCAGATCACTGAGCAATCAGCCCCAGCATTTT,CASRSLSNQPQHF
.,TRBJ1-6,.,TRBV30,TGTGCCTGGAGTACCAGGGGTCGGTCCACAGTCGGTTCACCCCTCCACTTT,CAWSTRGRSTVGSPLHF
.,TRBJ2-5,.,TRBV7-2,TGTGCCAGCAGCTTAGCCAGGCGGCAGAAGTCGGCCCAGTACTTC,CASSLARRQKSAQYF
once,TRBJ2-2,TRBD1,TRBV15,TGTGCCACCAACCCACAGGGGGACCTCACCGGGGAGCTGTTTTTT,CATNPQGDLTGELFF
.,TRBJ1-3,.,TRBV4-3,TGCGCCAGCAGCCATATGCGTGGAAACACCATATATTTT,CASSHMRGNTIYF